Only a few counts were recorded for the clone carrying this T cell receptor beta chain. Antigen unknown. These data come from a study of lymphopenia after photon versus proton radiotherapy. Libraries were prepared by immunoSEQ multiplex PCR; TCRdb keeps only in-frame clonotypes and omits some of them. Of 89,000 or so clones in the sample, around 80% were seen once. The study's findings and limits: Larger post-nadir TCR diversity loss correlated inversely with survival in deceased patients. Only patients who died were analyzed for survival; proton advantage is unproven. Photon-treated patients lost naive T cells and TCR diversity; proton-treated stayed stable.

The clonotype comes from a man aged 55-75 years with pancreatic cancer. Sequencing used peripheral blood, obtained from a patient treated with proton-based radiotherapy.

The CDR3 nucleotides read TGTGCCAGCAGCCACGACTGGACGACCTACGAGCAGTACTTC. It yields the protein CASSHDWTTYEQYF. The gene calls are TRBV7-2 and TRBJ2-7; D is ambiguous. The CDR3 loop spans 14 amino acids. V lost 5 bases, J lost 2 bases, and 13 bases lay in between. Germline V gene data show CDR1 as SGHTA and CDR2 as FQGNSA.